This T cell receptor (beta chain) was identified during a study of cytomegalovirus exposure and HLA in healthy donors. Findings and limits, study-wide: The study listed approximately 170 cytomegalovirus-associated TCR beta chains. Cytomegalovirus status was reportedly diagnosed by the classifier with high sensitivity and specificity.

TCRdb's table, derived via immunoSEQ multiplex PCR, lists solely in-frame clones and lacks some. Of fewer than 200,000 clones listed, roughly 85% are singletons. This clone was seen once. Its matching antigen is unknown. Donors came from a validation cohort of 90 to 150 subjects, distinct from the first 666-subject cohort. The length of the CDR3 is 15 residues. Germline V lookup: CDR1 SGHRS, CDR2 YFSETQ. V was pared by 1 base and J by 4 bases, with 5 bases of the junction left unmatched. The sample was PBMCs. V gene TRBV5-1 combines with J gene TRBJ2-1, with 7 bases identical to TRBD1. The receptor was isolated from a man aged 18 to 30 in good health and CMV-seropositive. Here the CDR3 reads CASSLMRGLYNEQFF. CDR3 bases: TGCGCCAGCAGCTTGATGAGGGGGCTGTACAATGAGCAGTTCTTC.